The T cell receptor (beta chain) under discussion was sequenced for a study of T cells in Graves' hyperthyroidism and ophthalmopathy. V lost 7 bases, J lost 3 bases, and 8 bases stayed unmatched. Germline CDR1 reads MNHEY; CDR2 reads SMNVEV (reference sequence). The CDR3 is 15 amino acids. This clonotype has a count of ten or more. Among the patients, aged 18 to 65, hyperthyroidism was newly diagnosed and had lasted under 2 months. Diagnosis rested on symptoms, serum thyroxine and TRAb, thyroid ultrasound, and orbital computed tomography. Amplified regions were TCR beta CDR3 sequences from RNA transcripts. First-round RT-PCR of the TCR CDR3 relied on the HTBI primer set. One entry per CDR3 protein, called by TCRdb with MiXCR from the multiplex PCR reads. The repertoire holds roughly 360,000 distinct CDR3 sequences, with around an eighth as singletons.

The chain links TRBV27 to TRBJ2-2; 7 nucleotides line up with TRBD2. Sample: blood. The receptor comes from a man younger than 45 with Graves' hyperthyroidism that later progressed to Graves' ophthalmopathy. The CDR3 is CASTSLARHTGELFF. CDR3 nucleotide sequence: TGTGCCAGCACATCACTAGCGAGACACACCGGGGAGCTGTTTTTT.